This TCR beta chain was recovered during a study of shared clonotypes between healthy human individuals. Sequenced by immunoSEQ multiplex PCR; TCRdb stores in-frame clones only, minus some. In the table there are some 1,100,000 clones, 78% of which are singletons. CD45RA-negative memory and CD45RA+ naive subsets were split from the CD4+ cells. The TCR comes from a man aged 18 to 29 in good health. Some clones in this sample may be carry-over from other donors' samples. The sample consisted of memory CD4+ T cells from PBMCs. Subset noted: CD45RA-negative fraction.

CDR3 protein: CASAEARNENTEAFF. The CDR3 DNA reads as TGTGCCAGCGCCGAGGCGCGGAATGAGAACACTGAAGCTTTCTTT. This sequence joins TRBV2 and TRBJ1-1; D uncertain. Trimming shortened V by 8 bases and J by 1 base, and 17 bases separated the two germline ends. The CDR3 runs 15 residues. Germline V gene lookup returns CDR1 SNHLY and CDR2 FYNNEI.